The rows below give T cell receptor beta chains drawn from one sample of a study of T cells in Graves' hyperthyroidism and ophthalmopathy. From the multiplex PCR reads, TCRdb called clonotypes with MiXCR, one entry per CDR3 protein. The repertoire holds roughly 580,000 distinct CDR3 sequences, with approximately 44% as singletons. The sample comprised peripheral blood or thyroid tissue (not recorded which). These receptors originate from a woman under 30 with Graves' hyperthyroidism. The CDR3 runs from the conserved cysteine through the conserved F or W. Each record gives: D gene, J gene, clone size, V gene, CDR3 protein, CDR3 DNA. A D gene is named only where the DNA matches it firmly. Expanded clones are given a class, and other clones once, few, many or no size at all.

D: .
J: TRBJ1-3
size: .
V: TRBV7-8
CDR3: CASSLGRTPGNTIYF
DNA: TGTGCCAGCAGCTTAGGTCGGACCCCTGGAAACACCATATATTTT

D: .
J: TRBJ1-4
size: .
V: TRBV10-3
CDR3: CASSERGKLFF
DNA: TGTGCCAGCAGTGAGAGGGGCAAACTGTTTTTT

D: .
J: TRBJ2-5
size: .
V: TRBV7-9
CDR3: CASSLFGVIRERKTQYF
DNA: TGTGCCAGCAGCTTATTTGGGGTGATCCGGGAGAGAAAGACCCAGTACTTC

D: TRBD1
J: TRBJ1-2
size: .
V: TRBV7-2
CDR3: CASTLTGGDGYTF
DNA: TGTGCCAGCACTCTAACAGGGGGCGATGGCTACACCTTC

D: TRBD1
J: TRBJ2-7
size: few
V: TRBV5-1
CDR3: CASSLGTGSAQYF
DNA: TGCGCCAGCAGCCTTGGGACAGGGTCCGCGCAGTACTTC

D: TRBD1
J: TRBJ1-2
size: few
V: TRBV7-9
CDR3: CASSNEAGGSYGYTF
DNA: TGTGCCAGCAGCAACGAGGCAGGGGGCAGCTATGGCTACACCTTC

D: .
J: TRBJ2-2
size: .
V: TRBV19
CDR3: CASARPHRDRTGELFF
DNA: TGTGCCAGCGCTAGACCCCACCGAGACAGAACCGGGGAGCTGTTTTTT

D: TRBD2
J: TRBJ2-7
size: few
V: TRBV7-9
CDR3: CASSPSAGGLYEQYF
DNA: TGTGCCAGCAGCCCCTCAGCGGGAGGGCTGTACGAGCAGTACTTC

D: TRBD1
J: TRBJ1-1
size: .
V: TRBV7-2
CDR3: CASTPIPGQGAFF
DNA: TGTGCCAGCACCCCCATACCGGGACAGGGGGCTTTCTTT

D: .
J: TRBJ1-5
size: once
V: TRBV19
CDR3: CASSPQGWGRQPQHF
DNA: TGTGCCAGCAGTCCTCAGGGGTGGGGACGCCAGCCCCAGCATTTT

D: TRBD2
J: TRBJ2-5
size: .
V: TRBV9
CDR3: CASNEGAGGETQYF
DNA: TGTGCCAGCAACGAAGGAGCGGGGGGCGAGACCCAGTACTTC

D: .
J: TRBJ2-7
size: few
V: TRBV7-9
CDR3: CASSAGTPAYEQYF
DNA: TGTGCCAGCAGCGCGGGCACTCCAGCCTACGAGCAGTACTTC

D: TRBD1
J: TRBJ1-2
size: .
V: TRBV12-3/TRBV12-4
CDR3: CASTPGQDAGGYTF
DNA: TGTGCCAGCACACCGGGACAGGATGCGGGTGGCTACACCTTC

D: TRBD1
J: TRBJ2-6
size: few
V: TRBV7-8
CDR3: CATWPGQGSGANVLTF
DNA: TGTGCCACCTGGCCGGGACAGGGTTCTGGGGCCAACGTCCTGACTTTC

D: .
J: TRBJ2-2
size: .
V: TRBV29-1
CDR3: CSCRTRGGELFF
DNA: TGCAGCTGTAGGACCCGGGGCGGGGAGCTGTTTTTT

D: .
J: TRBJ1-5
size: .
V: TRBV10-3
CDR3: CAISEEGSRDDQPQHF
DNA: TGTGCCATCAGTGAGGAAGGGAGTCGGGATGATCAGCCCCAGCATTTT

D: TRBD1
J: TRBJ1-2
size: many
V: TRBV24-1
CDR3: CATSDYTGGANYGYTF
DNA: TGTGCCACCAGTGATTATACAGGGGGAGCTAACTATGGCTACACCTTC

D: TRBD1
J: TRBJ2-2
size: few
V: TRBV7-2
CDR3: CASSLAQGPGELFF
DNA: TGTGCCAGCAGCTTAGCACAGGGGCCCGGGGAGCTGTTTTTT

D: .
J: TRBJ1-4
size: few
V: TRBV20-1
CDR3: CSARDYATNEKLFF
DNA: TGCAGTGCTAGAGATTACGCAACTAATGAAAAACTGTTTTTT

D: .
J: TRBJ1-5
size: .
V: TRBV7-2
CDR3: CASSLEVGSNQPQHF
DNA: TGTGCCAGCAGCTTAGAAGTAGGATCCAATCAGCCCCAGCATTTT

D: .
J: TRBJ2-3
size: .
V: TRBV7-2
CDR3: CASSLAGGTGTQYF
DNA: TGTGCCAGCAGCTTAGCGGGAGGGACAGGTACGCAGTATTTT

D: .
J: TRBJ2-7
size: .
V: TRBV29-1
CDR3: CSVAGTDTYEQYF
DNA: TGCAGCGTTGCCGGGACGGACACCTACGAGCAGTACTTC

D: .
J: TRBJ1-2
size: .
V: TRBV25-1
CDR3: CASSARDTNYGYTF
DNA: TGTGCCAGCAGTGCCCGGGACACTAACTATGGCTACACCTTC

D: .
J: TRBJ1-6
size: .
V: TRBV20-1
CDR3: CSASDGGYSPLHF
DNA: TGCAGTGCTAGCGACGGTGGGTATTCACCCCTCCACTTT

D: TRBD1
J: TRBJ2-2
size: many
V: TRBV15
CDR3: CATSRDWTGDTGELFF
DNA: TGTGCCACCAGCAGAGATTGGACAGGGGACACCGGGGAGCTGTTTTTT

D: .
J: TRBJ1-3
size: .
V: TRBV6-5
CDR3: CASSFRDLGNTIYF
DNA: TGTGCCAGCAGTTTCAGGGACCTGGGAAACACCATATATTTT

D: TRBD1
J: TRBJ2-7
size: .
V: TRBV20-1
CDR3: CSATQGQHVYEQYF
DNA: TGCAGTGCGACACAGGGACAGCATGTCTACGAGCAGTACTTC

D: .
J: TRBJ1-2
size: many
V: TRBV29-1
CDR3: CSVLPISVNYGYTF
DNA: TGCAGCGTCCTACCGATATCAGTTAACTATGGCTACACCTTC

D: .
J: TRBJ1-2
size: .
V: TRBV10-3
CDR3: CAINGNPNYGYTF
DNA: TGTGCCATCAACGGGAATCCAAACTATGGCTACACCTTC

D: .
J: TRBJ1-1
size: .
V: TRBV19
CDR3: CASGPHRDWNTEAFF
DNA: TGTGCCAGTGGTCCTCACAGGGATTGGAACACTGAAGCTTTCTTT

D: .
J: TRBJ2-7
size: few
V: TRBV5-6
CDR3: CASSLSAESEQYF
DNA: TGTGCCAGCAGCTTGTCGGCAGAGTCGGAGCAGTACTTC

D: .
J: TRBJ1-1
size: .
V: TRBV12-3/TRBV12-4
CDR3: CASRGLTNAEAFF
DNA: TGTGCCAGCAGGGGGCTGACGAACGCTGAAGCTTTCTTT

D: TRBD1
J: TRBJ1-1
size: few
V: TRBV9
CDR3: CASSVEGQGNTEAFF
DNA: TGTGCCAGCAGCGTAGAGGGACAGGGGAACACTGAAGCTTTCTTT

D: .
J: TRBJ1-6
size: .
V: TRBV7-6
CDR3: CASSPNGRGGSPLHF
DNA: TGTGCCAGCAGCCCAAACGGCAGGGGAGGGTCACCCCTCCACTTT

D: TRBD1
J: TRBJ2-7
size: many
V: TRBV29-1
CDR3: CSVGTGEEQYF
DNA: TGCAGCGTTGGGACAGGGGAAGAGCAGTACTTC

D: .
J: TRBJ2-7
size: .
V: TRBV2
CDR3: CASSESWAATYEQYF
DNA: TGTGCCAGCAGTGAATCCTGGGCCGCGACCTACGAGCAGTACTTC

D: .
J: TRBJ1-6
size: .
V: TRBV7-2
CDR3: CASSASAWYPLHF
DNA: TGTGCCAGCAGCGCATCGGCGTGGTACCCCCTCCACTTT